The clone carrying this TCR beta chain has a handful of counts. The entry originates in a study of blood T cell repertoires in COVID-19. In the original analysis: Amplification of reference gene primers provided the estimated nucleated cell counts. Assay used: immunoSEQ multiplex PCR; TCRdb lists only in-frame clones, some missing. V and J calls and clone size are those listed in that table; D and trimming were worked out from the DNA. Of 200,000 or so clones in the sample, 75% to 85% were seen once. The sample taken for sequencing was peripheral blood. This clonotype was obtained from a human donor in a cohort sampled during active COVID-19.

CDR3 in DNA: TGTGCCAGCAGCTTAGATGCGGGCGCGAACACCGGGGAGCTGTTTTTT. Translated: CASSLDAGANTGELFF. The V call is TRBV11-2, the J call TRBJ2-2; TRBD2 might be the D (5 bases). The germline V gene has CDR1 SGHAT and CDR2 FQNNGV. V lost 0 bases, J lost 0 bases, and 8 bases lay in between. This CDR3 contains 16 residues.